One and the same sample provided the 6 T cell receptor beta chains below, sequenced in a study of cytomegalovirus exposure and HLA in healthy donors. The PCR had 60 Vbeta and 13 Jbeta primers. TCRdb's copy holds only in-frame clones and misses some; the assay was immunoSEQ multiplex PCR. Of about 160,000 clones listed, 80% are singletons. Source material: PBMCs. The source of these receptors is a man between 25 and 39 years old in good health and CMV-seronegative.

This clone turned up a few times. This chain's CDR3 is CASKTGLVRNEQFF. The CDR3 bases are TGTGCCAGCAAAACGGGACTAGTCAGGAATGAGCAGTTCTTC. This chain joins TRBV2 and TRBJ2-1, with 8 bases identical to TRBD2. The CDR3 loop spans 14 amino acids. The V segment lost 7 bases and the J segment 7 bases; nucleotides outside the gene matches: 9. The germline V gene encodes CDR1 SNHLY and CDR2 FYNNEI.

DNA for the CDR3: TGTGCCAGCAGTTTCTTAGGGGACGAGCAGTACTTC. It yields the protein CASSFLGDEQYF. This rearrangement joins TRBV27 to TRBJ2-7; a possible D gene is TRBD1 (5 bases). V was clipped by 3 bases and J by 5 bases, with 8 bases between them. This CDR3 comprises 12 residues. Per the germline V gene, CDR1 is MNHEY and CDR2 is SMNVEV (reference sequence).

This clone was observed a single time. This chain links TRBV6-5 with TRBJ2-5, with 7 positions matching TRBD1. The junction had 10 bases not matched to a gene; V was cut back by 4 bases and J by 2 bases. The CDR3 extends over 16 amino acids. Germline assignment: CDR1 MNHEY and CDR2 SVGAGI. CDR3 sequence: CASSLDGTAIQETQYF. The CDR3 nucleotides are TGTGCCAGCAGTTTAGACGGGACAGCCATACAAGAGACCCAGTACTTC.

The CDR3 here is CASRQGYEQYF. The CDR3 DNA sequence: TGTGCCAGCAGGCAGGGTTACGAGCAGTACTTC. The rearrangement links TRBV5-4 to TRBJ2-7; the D gene is possibly TRBD1 (5 bases). Germline V gene sequence: CDR1 SGHNT, CDR2 YYREEE (reference sequence). The CDR3 extends over 11 amino acids. The germline V and J ends were trimmed by 5 bases and 4 bases, with 7 bases remaining between them. Filled out from reference TRBV5-4 and TRBJ2-7, the complete variable domain reads ETGVTQSPTHLIKTRGQQVTLRCSSQSGHNTVSWYQQALGQGPQFIFQYYREEENGRGNFPPRFSGLQFPNYSSELNVNALELDDSALYLCASRQGYEQYFGPGTRLTVT.

The rearrangement joins TRBV6-6 to TRBJ1-1, with a tentative D call TRBD1 (5 bases). The CDR3 length is 13 residues. Looked up from germline, CDR1 is MNHNY and CDR2 is SVGAGI (reference sequence). V lost 8 bases, J lost 11 bases, and 21 bases lay in between. The CDR3 reads CASFRGGVGEAFF. The CDR3 region has the DNA TGTGCCAGCTTTCGCGGGGGGGTGGGGGAGGCTTTCTTT.

The chain recombines TRBV2 with TRBJ1-5; 7 nucleotides line up with TRBD1. Looked up from germline, CDR1 is SNHLY and CDR2 is FYNNEI. The CDR3 extends over 15 amino acids. Trimming removed 5 bases from V and 6 bases from J; junction bases left unmatched: 10. The CDR3 region is CASSPATGEGQPQHF. The CDR3 DNA follows: TGTGCCAGCAGTCCCGCTACAGGGGAAGGTCAGCCCCAGCATTTT. The full variable domain, in which reference TRBV2 and TRBJ1-5 provide the parts outside the CDR3, is EPEVTQTPSHQVTQMGQEVILRCVPISNHLYFYWYRQILGQKVEFLVSFYNNEISEKSEIFDDQFSVERPDGSNFTLKIRSTKLEDSAMYFCASSPATGEGQPQHFGDGTRLSIL.